One sample yielded the 26 T cell receptor beta chains listed below, sequenced in a study of identical twins. TCRdb called the 5' RACE reads again in MiXCR, with one record for every CDR3 protein. The repertoire holds around 500,000 distinct CDR3 sequences, with 13% to 15% as singletons. These data were also reused for a study on yellow fever vaccine responses in identical twins.

Input material: CD4+ T cells sorted from blood. Receptors were obtained from a woman aged 18-29 years in good health.

The chain combines TRBV11-1 with TRBJ2-4; 8 bases line up with TRBD1. CDR3 length: 19 amino acids. Germline values: CDR1 SGHAT, CDR2 FQDESV (reference sequence). With V trimmed by 6 bases and J by 0 bases, 16 bases remained unmatched. In nucleotides, the CDR3 is TGTGCCAGCAGAAAAACACCGGGACAGGAGCCGCTAGCCAAAAACATTCAGTACTTC. Amino acids: CASRKTPGQEPLAKNIQYF.

The chain joins TRBV6-5 to TRBJ2-5, with 9 bases matching TRBD2. CDR1 is MNHEY, CDR2 SVGAGI, per germline. V shed 4 bases, J shed 2 bases, and the junction held 8 bases outside the gene matches. The length of the CDR3 is 16 residues. The CDR3 here is CASSSLWTSAQETQYF. Here the CDR3 DNA reads TGTGCCAGCAGTTCCCTCTGGACTAGCGCACAAGAGACCCAGTACTTC.

This clonotype came up a few times. This sequence joins TRBV6-1 and TRBJ2-7; 7 bases line up with TRBD1. Trimming at V came to 8 bases and at J to 0 bases, leaving 7 bases not matched to a gene. The V gene's germline CDR1 is MNHNS and CDR2 SASEGT. There are 14 residues in the CDR3. DNA of the CDR3: TGTGCCAGCGCGACAGGGACCCACTCCTACGAGCAGTACTTC. Its protein is CASATGTHSYEQYF.

This clonotype was seen many times. This chain joins TRBV29-1 and TRBJ2-7; D call uncertain. Looked up from germline, CDR1 is SQVTM and CDR2 is ANQGSEA. The CDR3 runs 13 residues. V was trimmed by 4 bases and J by 2 bases, leaving 12 bases between them. The CDR3: CSVVPDDPYEQYF. The CDR3 coding sequence is TGCAGCGTTGTGCCCGACGACCCCTACGAGCAGTACTTC.

The chain carries TRBV3-1 and TRBJ2-7; TRBD1 might be the D (6 bases). The CDR3 extends over 17 amino acids. The V end lost 4 bases, the J end lost 2 bases, and 21 bases lay between the germline ends. Germline values: CDR1 LGHDT, CDR2 YNNKEL (reference sequence). CDR3 bases: TGTGCCAGCAGCCCTTATCCGGCCAGGGGCCTTCCCTACGAGCAGTACTTC. Translating gives CASSPYPARGLPYEQYF.

The V call is TRBV3-1, the J call TRBJ2-1; no clear D. The germline V gene encodes CDR1 LGHDT and CDR2 YNNKEL (reference sequence). V lost 3 bases and J 0 bases, leaving 21 bases between the germline ends. This CDR3 comprises 19 residues. The CDR3 DNA follows: TGTGCCAGCAGCCAGAGGTCCCGCTGGACGGGTCGCTCCTACAATGAGCAGTTCTTC. It encodes CASSQRSRWTGRSYNEQFF.

This clonotype was detected only a few times. The chain couples TRBV27 to TRBJ2-2; 8 bases map to TRBD1. This CDR3 spans 17 amino acids. Germline values: CDR1 MNHEY, CDR2 SMNVEV (reference sequence). After removal of 0 bases from V and 1 base from J, the junction contained 4 bases not matched to a gene. The CDR3 bases are TGTGCCAGCAGTTTATCGTCCGGACAGGGGAACACCGGGGAGCTGTTTTTT. Translated, it gives CASSLSSGQGNTGELFF.

This clonotype was detected a few times. This chain connects TRBV12-3 or TRBV12-4 to TRBJ2-2; 10 positions agree with TRBD1. V was pared by 6 bases and J by 4 bases, with 5 bases of the junction left unmatched. The CDR3 has 15 residues. In DNA, the CDR3 is TGTGCCAGCAGCCCGGGACAGGGGCCCACCGGGGAGCTGTTTTTT. Translating it yields CASSPGQGPTGELFF.

Only one count was recorded for this clonotype. The germline gene is not matched at one end of the junction; a read error may be the cause. The chain carries TRBV10-3 and TRBJ2-2; D is unresolved. Germline CDR1 and CDR2: ENHRY and SYGVKD. CDR3 length equals 15 residues. The DNA for the CDR3 is TGTGCCATCCTGGAAGTGGCCGCGAACACCAGGGAGCTGTTTTTT. Its protein is CAILEVAANTRELFF.

The sample holds many counts of this clonotype. V and J are TRBV28 and TRBJ2-7; 7 bases fit TRBD1. The CDR3 is 14 residues long. The germline gives CDR1 MDHEN, CDR2 SYDVKM. V was clipped by 5 bases and J by 2 bases; unmatched bases: 6. CDR3: CASSHYRGPYEQYF. The CDR3 DNA reads as TGTGCCAGCAGTCACTACAGGGGACCCTACGAGCAGTACTTC.

V usage is TRBV6-6 and J usage is TRBJ2-1; D is unclear. CDR1 is MNHNY and CDR2 is SVGAGI in the germline V gene (reference sequence). This CDR3 comprises 12 residues. V shed 2 bases and J shed 5 bases, with 4 bases lying between them. CDR3 in amino acids: CASSYLDNEQFF. CDR3 nucleotides: TGTGCCAGCAGTTACCTAGACAATGAGCAGTTCTTC.

The chain combines TRBV7-2 with TRBJ2-3; 11 bases are shared with TRBD2. The germline gives CDR1 SGHTA, CDR2 FQGNSA. The CDR3 runs to 16 residues. Trimming removed 2 bases from V and 11 bases from J; junction bases left unmatched: 12. CDR3 sequence (DNA): TGTGCCAGCAGCTTACGGACTAGCGGGTTGCCAGGGGGGCAGTATTTT. Amino acid sequence: CASSLRTSGLPGGQYF.

This chain joins TRBV10-2 and TRBJ2-1, with TRBD2 as a possible D gene (6 bases). The CDR3 contains 11 residues. V was cut by 9 bases and J by 9 bases, with 12 bases left in between. Germline V lookup: CDR1 WSHSY, CDR2 SAAADI. The CDR3 DNA follows: TGCGCCAGTTACACCGGGGGTGAGCAGTTCTTC. It is translated as CASYTGGEQFF.

The chain recombines TRBV3-1 with TRBJ2-7, with D unresolved. The CDR3 is made up of 13 amino acids. The V and J ends lost 1 base and 4 bases respectively, with 8 bases between them. The germline gives CDR1 LGHDT, CDR2 YNNKEL (reference sequence). CDR3 nucleotides: TGTGCCAGCAGCCAAGTTGCCAATTACGAGCAGTACTTC. Amino acid sequence: CASSQVANYEQYF.

The rearrangement joins TRBV28 to TRBJ2-1, with 8 bases lining up with TRBD1. CDR1 is MDHEN and CDR2 is SYDVKM in the germline V gene. The V gene end was trimmed by 6 bases and the J gene end by 11 bases; junction bases not matched to a gene: 9. The CDR3 sequence is 13 residues long. The CDR3 loop reads CASRPKTGVQQFF. DNA for the CDR3: TGTGCCAGCAGACCCAAGACAGGGGTTCAGCAGTTCTTC. Complete variable domain (other parts from reference TRBV28 and TRBJ2-1): DVKVTQSSRYLVKRTGEKVFLECVQDMDHENMFWYRQDPGLGLRLIYFSYDVKMKEKGDIPEGYSVSREKKERFSLILESASTNQTSMYLCASRPKTGVQQFFGPGTRLTVL.

The chain recombines TRBV2 with TRBJ2-7; 11 bases map to TRBD2. Trimming took 5 bases from V and 3 from J; bases not matched to a gene: 9. This CDR3 comprises 16 residues. Germline lookup yields CDR1 SNHLY and CDR2 FYNNEI. CDR3 sequence reads: CASSFTGTSGLYEQYF. Written as DNA, the CDR3 is TGTGCCAGCAGTTTCACCGGGACTAGCGGCCTCTACGAGCAGTACTTC. The entire variable domain, with the rest obtained from reference TRBV2 and TRBJ2-7, is as follows: EPEVTQTPSHQVTQMGQEVILRCVPISNHLYFYWYRQILGQKVEFLVSFYNNEISEKSEIFDDQFSVERPDGSNFTLKIRSTKLEDSAMYFCASSFTGTSGLYEQYFGPGTRLTVT.

This sequence joins TRBV5-5 and TRBJ1-1, with D perhaps matching TRBD1 (6 bases). Per the germline V gene, CDR1 is SGHKS and CDR2 is YYEKEE (reference sequence). Trimming removed 4 bases at V and 1 base at J, with 17 bases between. This CDR3 has 16 residues. The CDR3 region has the DNA TGTGCCAGCAGCCAACTTAACGGGGGCCGGAACACTGAAGCTTTCTTT. This encodes CASSQLNGGRNTEAFF.

This clonotype has a handful of counts. The rearrangement uses TRBV4-3 and TRBJ2-1; 12 bases match TRBD2. The V gene's germline CDR1 is LGHNA and CDR2 YSLEER. V dropped 4 bases and J dropped 5; count of bases not matched to a gene: 9. The CDR3 totals 17 residues. The DNA of the CDR3 is TGCGCCAGCAGCCCGCAGGCCCGGACTAGCGGGAACAATGAGCAGTTCTTC. It translates to CASSPQARTSGNNEQFF.

The rearrangement links TRBV20-1 to TRBJ2-1; 9 nucleotides align to TRBD1. The CDR3 sequence is 14 residues long. The ends lost 5 bases at V and 2 bases at J; junction bases unmatched: 4. The germline CDR1 and CDR2 sequences are DFQATT and SNEGSKA (reference sequence). CDR3 region: CSARQGETYNEQFF. CDR3 bases: TGCAGTGCTCGACAGGGGGAGACCTACAATGAGCAGTTCTTC.

This clonotype was picked up many times. A read error may account for a junction end that differs from germline. J is TRBJ1-1 and V is TRBV9; D is undetermined. The CDR3 runs to 17 residues. Germline CDR1 is SGDLS and CDR2 is YYNGEE. This CDR3 reads CASSVDVALGGNSEAFF. The CDR3 DNA is TGTGCCAGCAGCGTAGACGTAGCTTTAGGAGGGAACAGTGAAGCTTTCTTT. The full variable domain, its missing parts supplied by reference TRBV9 and TRBJ1-1, is DSGVTQTPKHLITATGQRVTLRCSPRSGDLSVYWYQQSLDQGLQFLIQYYNGEERAKGNILERFSAQQFPDLHSELNLSSLELGDSALYFCASSVDVALGGNSEAFFGQGTRLTVV.

This clonotype was picked up a small number of times. The chain uses TRBV12-3 or TRBV12-4 and TRBJ2-1; TRBD1 agrees at 9 bases. V was clipped by 6 bases and J by 4 bases; unmatched bases: 7. The CDR3 runs 15 residues. In nucleotides, the CDR3 is TGTGCCAGCAGGGGCCCGGGACAGGGATACAATGAGCAGTTCTTC. As protein: CASRGPGQGYNEQFF.

The gene calls are TRBV4-3 and TRBJ2-3, with D possibly TRBD2 on 6 matching bases. Trimming cost V 2 bases and J 2 bases, with 20 bases left between them. Germline values: CDR1 LGHNA, CDR2 YSLEER. The length of the CDR3 is 18 residues. The CDR3: CASSQRLTGTGPTDTQYF. The CDR3 coding sequence is TGCGCCAGCAGCCAAAGACTTACCGGGACTGGCCCCACAGATACGCAGTATTTT.

This clonotype has more than one count but fewer than ten. CDR3 nucleotides: TGTGCCAGCAGCTTAGAGGGCCCCTTAGGGGCACCCCTCCACTTT. This gives the protein CASSLEGPLGAPLHF. J is TRBJ1-6 and V is TRBV11-2, with D perhaps matching TRBD1 (5 bases). Trimming took off 0 bases at V and 11 bases at J, with 14 bases between the two ends. The CDR3 length is 15 residues. Germline V lookup: CDR1 SGHAT, CDR2 FQNNGV.

The chain uses TRBV20-1 and TRBJ2-7, with TRBD2 identical over 11 bases. Germline V gives CDR1 DFQATT, CDR2 SNEGSKA (reference sequence). This CDR3 spans 14 amino acids. Trimming cost V 4 bases and J 1 base; bases outside gene matches: 3. The CDR3, as DNA: TGCAGTGCTATTCTAGCGGGGGGATCCTACGAGCAGTACTTC. This sequence encodes CSAILAGGSYEQYF.

The rearrangement uses TRBV11-2 and TRBJ2-7, with D tentatively TRBD1 (6 bases). Per germline, CDR1 SGHAT and CDR2 FQNNGV. The CDR3 is 15 amino acids. V dropped 1 base and J dropped 4 bases, with 14 bases sitting between them. CDR3 sequence (DNA): TGTGCCAGCAGCTTAGGGCAGGGGCTCCCGTACGAGCAGTACTTC. Encoded protein: CASSLGQGLPYEQYF. Together with reference TRBV11-2 and TRBJ2-7, the CDR3 gives the full variable domain: EAGVAQSPRYKIIEKRQSVAFWCNPISGHATLYWYQQILGQGPKLLIQFQNNGVVDDSQLPKDRFSAERLKGVDSTLKIQPAKLEDSAVYLCASSLGQGLPYEQYFGPGTRLTVT.

The sample holds many counts of this clonotype. V is TRBV7-2 and J is TRBJ2-7, with D possibly matching TRBD2 (5 bases). CDR3 size: 17 residues. The germline V and J ends were trimmed by 5 bases and 4 bases, with 24 bases remaining between them. Germline values: CDR1 SGHTA, CDR2 FQGNSA. The CDR3 reads CASSPGLGEKGLYEQYF. DNA for the CDR3: TGTGCCAGCAGCCCAGGTTTGGGAGAGAAGGGCCTGTACGAGCAGTACTTC.